The following is a T cell receptor beta chain sequence with its context. Its antigen has not been determined. There are no base qualities to consult, and no much larger clone falls within one base. V sheds 2 bases and J sheds 6 bases, leaving 11 bases between their ends. The CDR3 spans 13 residues, from the cysteine through the phenylalanine. The retained sequence is limited to the CDR3, 39 bases, with the frame set at the first base. CDR1 and CDR2, per the germline V gene (reference sequence), are SEHNR and FQNEAQ. The data stem from a study of identical twins (dated by TCRdb to 2016 to 2018). Context from the whole study: The study deep-sequenced TCR alpha and beta repertoires from monozygotic twins, unrelated adults of various ages and cord blood to test whether fetal clonotypes persist. To rule out contamination, replicate twin experiments were performed at different times with different library preparation protocols. Broad study findings and their caveats: Compared with coincidental sharing between unrelated individuals, out-of-frame TCR alpha sequences shared between twins had an excess of sequences with low generation probability. Because the same donors could not be followed over many years, the conclusions relied on cross-sectional statistical analysis. Fewer insertions were carried by abundant cord blood beta clonotypes; a weaker similar trend was observed in young adult naive repertoires, while no such trend was observed in memory repertoires. In monozygotic twins, recombination models systematically underestimated out-of-frame TCR alpha sharing, but the models matched the sharing seen between unrelated individuals. A weaker excess of twin sharing was found in beta out-of-frame sequences because the signal-to-noise ratio was lowered by fewer shared sequences. Zero-insertion analyses could be partly confounded by invariant T cells such as MAIT and iNKT, although diverse VJ usage argued against such confounding for most clonotypes.

Every donor was a healthy Caucasian. The twin cohort consisted of three pairs of female monozygotic twins, all aged about 18 to 29 years. Positive isolation kits from Invitrogen were used to isolate CD4+ and CD8+ T cell populations. Library method: 5' RACE. Reads for this sample came from an Illumina HiSeq 2000. Template switching added a universal primer binding site, and the final cDNA carried a unique molecular identifier that allowed TCR cDNA molecules to be counted accurately. Specific primers in the conserved constant-segment region were used to synthesize first-strand cDNA for TCR alpha and beta chains. To control for contamination, every cDNA library was double barcoded, receiving both a SMART-Mk sample barcode and Illumina barcodes. Two successive PCR steps introduced TruSeq adapter sequences along with Illumina sample barcodes. Sequencing of the TCR alpha and beta cDNA libraries was done on the Illumina HiSeq platform using custom primers. The original methods were these. Raw reads were processed with MiGEC to extract unique molecular identifiers, and MiXCR was used to determine CDR3 positions. Recombination models were inferred per individual with the repgenHMM and IGoR tools using an EM algorithm. The analysis of shared clonotypes was done with the tcR package in R, with sharing normalized by the product of cloneset sizes. Out-of-frame nonproductive sequences were analyzed to study raw recombination free of thymic and clonal selection effects. In-frame beta chains were kept once TCRdb had trimmed the public reads at Q25 with fastp and called clones with MiXCR. Identical CDR3 proteins give one entry, which carries the most common genes and DNA. TCRdb's processing, not the authors' own work, is the source of the V and J calls. Recorded for this sample are around 530,000 distinct CDR3 sequences; about 16% of them occurred a single time. 0.44% of the sample lies in the top ten.

These data were also reused for a study on yellow fever vaccine responses in identical twins. Taken from the second paper: According to the authors, in identical twins the way T cells responded to vaccination appeared partly convergent and partly personalized. Focusing on identical twins, the study followed the T cell clones that responded to the vaccine, and did so with precision.

This TCR was sampled from a woman under 30 in good health. The rearrangement joined TRBV7-9 to TRBJ2-7, with a tentative D gene TRBD2 over 5 matching bases. Sequenced material: CD4+ T cells sorted from blood. The DNA sequence is as follows: TGTGCCAGCAGCTTAACGCTAGCTGGCGAGCAGTACTTC. Translated, it gives CASSLTLAGEQYF.